The 8 T cell receptor beta chains in this list originate from one sample, sequenced in a study of spatial heterogeneity in lung cancer. Study-wide results and limits: In tumors, expanded intratumoral alpha and beta TCR counts tracked mutation counts.

TCRdb reanalysed the 5' RACE reads using MiXCR and keeps one entry per CDR3 protein. Among roughly 15,000 distinct CDR3 sequences listed, roughly 7.3% were seen once. Time point given: sample taken at primary tumor resection. These receptors' antigens are unknown. The source material was lung tumor tissue, sampled at surgery. The receptors were gathered from a male donor with early-stage non-small cell lung cancer.

This clonotype showed up many times. The rearrangement uses TRBV10-3 and TRBJ2-2; D perhaps matches TRBD1 (6 bases). The CDR3 runs to 14 residues. V was trimmed by 5 bases and J by 1 base, leaving 8 bases between them. CDR1 is ENHRY and CDR2 is SYGVKD in the germline V gene. Written as DNA, the CDR3 is TGTGCCATCAGTCAGACAGGGAACACCGGGGAGCTGTTTTTT. Encoded protein: CAISQTGNTGELFF.

This chain links TRBV20-1 with TRBJ2-3, with D perhaps TRBD2 (5 bases). Trimming took off 0 bases at V and 1 base at J, with 14 bases between the two ends. Looked up from germline, CDR1 is DFQATT and CDR2 is SNEGSKA (reference sequence). The CDR3 loop spans 16 amino acids. The CDR3 region has the DNA TGCAGTGCTAGAGATAGGAGGACGGCCCGCACAGATACGCAGTATTTT. Protein product: CSARDRRTARTDTQYF.

In its sample, this clonotype was seen a few times. The chain employs TRBV7-3 and TRBJ2-3, with 7 bases identical to TRBD2. Germline trimming cut 5 bases from V and 4 bases from J; bases unmatched to any gene: 9. From germline, CDR1 is SGHTA and CDR2 FQGTGA. The CDR3 contains 15 residues. The CDR3 sequence: CASSPRTSLPDTQYF. CDR3 sequence (DNA): TGTGCCAGCAGCCCAAGGACTAGTCTCCCAGATACGCAGTATTTT.

This clonotype was found many times. The chain couples TRBV9 to TRBJ2-3; 9 bases align to TRBD2. Trimming took 2 bases from V and 2 from J; bases not matched to a gene: 6. This CDR3 comprises 16 residues. In germline, CDR1 is SGDLS, CDR2 YYNGEE. CDR3 sequence: CASSVSGGLTTDTQYF. As DNA, the CDR3 is TGTGCCAGCAGCGTTAGCGGGGGCCTTACCACAGATACGCAGTATTTT. Filled out from reference TRBV9 and TRBJ2-3, the complete variable domain reads DSGVTQTPKHLITATGQRVTLRCSPRSGDLSVYWYQQSLDQGLQFLIQYYNGEERAKGNILERFSAQQFPDLHSELNLSSLELGDSALYFCASSVSGGLTTDTQYFGPGTRLTVL.

This clonotype was seen at least ten times. This chain connects TRBV11-2 to TRBJ1-2, with a tentative D call TRBD1 (5 bases). Germline loops: CDR1 SGHAT, CDR2 FQNNGV. CDR3 length: 15 residues. The ends were cut back, 5 bases at V and 7 bases at J, with 20 bases in the middle. The CDR3 sequence is CASSQGRTGSFGYTF. The CDR3, as DNA: TGTGCCAGCAGCCAGGGACGTACTGGGTCCTTTGGCTACACCTTC. The variable domain in full, with the rest retrieved from reference TRBV11-2 and TRBJ1-2, is EAGVAQSPRYKIIEKRQSVAFWCNPISGHATLYWYQQILGQGPKLLIQFQNNGVVDDSQLPKDRFSAERLKGVDSTLKIQPAKLEDSAVYLCASSQGRTGSFGYTFGSGTRLTVV.

By sample fraction, this clonotype is medium-sized. This rearrangement joins TRBV27 to TRBJ2-3; D ambiguous. The germline V gene encodes CDR1 MNHEY and CDR2 SMNVEV (reference sequence). V dropped 5 bases and J dropped 8 bases, with 20 bases sitting between them. The CDR3 consists of 15 residues. CDR3 loop: CASSPGDTFVPTQYF. CDR3 nucleotide sequence: TGTGCCAGCAGTCCGGGTGACACCTTCGTGCCTACGCAGTATTTT.

The sample holds many counts of this clonotype. The genes are TRBV5-8 and TRBJ1-5; D is undetermined. Germline CDR1 is SGHTS and CDR2 is YDEGEE. Trimming cost V 2 bases and J 6 bases, with 6 bases left between them. This CDR3 has 12 amino acids. The CDR3 protein is CASSFSVQPQHF. The CDR3 coding sequence is TGTGCCAGCAGCTTCTCGGTTCAGCCCCAGCATTTT.

This clonotype was recorded many times. The rearrangement joins TRBV7-9 to TRBJ1-6; D is possibly TRBD1 (6 bases). The ends were cut back, 4 bases at V and 7 bases at J, with 17 bases in the middle. CDR3 length: 16 amino acids. Germline V lookup: CDR1 SEHNR, CDR2 FQNEAQ (reference sequence). Here the CDR3 reads CASSSMGGRGNSPLHF. CDR3 DNA: TGTGCCAGCAGCTCAATGGGGGGGCGGGGAAATTCACCCCTCCACTTT.